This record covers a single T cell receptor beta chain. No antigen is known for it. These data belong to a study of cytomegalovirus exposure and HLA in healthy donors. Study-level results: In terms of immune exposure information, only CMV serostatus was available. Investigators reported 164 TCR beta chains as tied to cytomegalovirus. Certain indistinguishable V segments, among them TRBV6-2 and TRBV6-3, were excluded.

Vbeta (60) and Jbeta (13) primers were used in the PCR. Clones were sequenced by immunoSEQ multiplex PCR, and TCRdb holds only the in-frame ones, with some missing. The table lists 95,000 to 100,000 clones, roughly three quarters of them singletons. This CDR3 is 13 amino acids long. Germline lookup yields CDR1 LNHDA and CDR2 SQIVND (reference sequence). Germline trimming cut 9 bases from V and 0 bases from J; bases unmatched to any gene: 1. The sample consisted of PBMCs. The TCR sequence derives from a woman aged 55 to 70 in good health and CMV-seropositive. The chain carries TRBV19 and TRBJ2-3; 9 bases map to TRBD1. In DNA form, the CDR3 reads TGTGCCAGCGGGACAGGGAGCACAGATACGCAGTATTTT. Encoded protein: CASGTGSTDTQYF.